The 19 T cell receptor beta chains in this list originate from one sample, sequenced in a study of T-cell reconstitution after alpha-beta-depleted transplantation in children. A library of TCRbeta sequences, prepared with unique molecular identifiers, was generated. TCRdb re-called the PCR reads through MiXCR, storing one row per CDR3 protein. The sample has 200,000 to 250,000 distinct CDR3 sequences, 8% to 9.5% seen once. Sample: PBMCs from the stem cell graft donor, taken from the stem cell graft. Receptors were obtained from a human donor who donated a stem cell graft to a child with acute lymphoblastic leukemia.

This clonotype was recorded many times. V is TRBV25-1 and J is TRBJ2-2; 11 positions match TRBD2. CDR3 length equals 17 residues. Germline assignment: CDR1 MGHDK and CDR2 SYGVNS. V trimming: 4 bases; J trimming: 0 bases; junction bases outside the gene matches: 4. CDR3 nucleotide sequence: TGTGCCAGCAGTGTACTAGCGGGGGCAACGAACACCGGGGAGCTGTTTTTT. This encodes CASSVLAGATNTGELFF. Variable domain in full (rest from reference TRBV25-1 and TRBJ2-2): EADIYQTPRYLVIGTGKKITLECSQTMGHDKMYWYQQDPGMELHLIHYSYGVNSTEKGDLSSESTVSRIRTEHFPLTLESARPSHTSQYLCASSVLAGATNTGELFFGEGSRLTVL.

This rearrangement joins TRBV29-1 to TRBJ2-2, with 9 bases fitting TRBD1. Germline CDR1 is SQVTM and CDR2 is ANQGSEA. This CDR3 has 15 amino acids. The ends lost 7 bases at V and 4 bases at J; junction bases unmatched: 10. CDR3 region: CSASTGGSGTGELFF. The CDR3 DNA reads TGCAGCGCCTCTACAGGGGGCAGTGGCACCGGGGAGCTGTTTTTT.

The rearrangement uses TRBV2 and TRBJ1-5, with 7 bases identical to TRBD1. V gave up 3 bases and J gave up 7 bases; unmatched junction bases: 6. CDR3 size: 14 residues. Germline CDR1 and CDR2: SNHLY and FYNNEI. In nucleotides, the CDR3 is TGTGCCAGCAGTGATTGGCAGGGGGTGCAGCCCCAGCATTTT. It encodes CASSDWQGVQPQHF.

This clonotype appeared many times. V and J are TRBV11-2 and TRBJ2-5, with 13 nucleotides matching TRBD2. CDR1 is SGHAT, CDR2 FQNNGV, per germline. V dropped 4 bases and J dropped 3; count of bases not matched to a gene: 5. The CDR3 spans 16 residues. Here the CDR3 reads CASSSHGTSGEETQYF. The CDR3 DNA is TGTGCCAGCAGCTCTCATGGGACTAGCGGGGAAGAGACCCAGTACTTC.

This clonotype was counted many times. The chain has TRBV24-1 and TRBJ2-7; no firm D call. The CDR3 covers 13 residues. The germline gives CDR1 KGHDR, CDR2 SFDVKD. The V and J ends lost 3 bases and 2 bases respectively, with 7 bases between them. CDR3 region: CATSDGVTYEQYF. The DNA for the CDR3 is TGTGCCACCAGTGATGGTGTAACCTACGAGCAGTACTTC.

This clonotype was counted many times. The genes are TRBV3-1 and TRBJ2-7; D is unresolved. The CDR3 runs 13 residues. Per germline, CDR1 LGHDT and CDR2 YNNKEL (reference sequence). V lost 0 bases and J lost 3, with 6 bases in between. The CDR3 reads CASSQDTDYEQYF. The CDR3 coding sequence is TGTGCCAGCAGCCAAGACACAGACTACGAGCAGTACTTC.

This clonotype came up many times. This chain joins TRBV3-1 and TRBJ2-7, with D unclear. The CDR3 is 12 amino acids. Germline loops: CDR1 LGHDT, CDR2 YNNKEL (reference sequence). The V end was cut by 2 bases, the J end by 7 bases, with 9 bases between. The CDR3 DNA is TGTGCCAGCAGCCAACTCCTAGGAGAGCAGTACTTC. Protein product: CASSQLLGEQYF.

This clonotype has just a few counts. V gene TRBV10-3 combines with J gene TRBJ2-3; TRBD1 might be the D (5 bases). Germline-derived CDR1 and CDR2 are ENHRY and SYGVKD. The CDR3 extends over 16 amino acids. V shed 3 bases and J shed 4 bases, with 17 bases lying between them. In nucleotides, the CDR3 is TGTGCCATCAGTGATCTTGGGCAGGGATTACCAGATACGCAGTATTTT. It codes for CAISDLGQGLPDTQYF.

V is TRBV20-1 and J is TRBJ1-2; D gene unclear. The CDR3 has 14 amino acids. Per germline, CDR1 DFQATT and CDR2 SNEGSKA (reference sequence). Between the trimmed V and J ends, which lost 0 bases and 2 bases, there was a span of 10 bases. Here the CDR3 DNA reads TGCAGTGCTAGAGATAAGGGAGAGAACTATGGCTACACCTTC. This codes for CSARDKGENYGYTF.

This clonotype was found many times. The chain recombines TRBV19 with TRBJ1-1; D gene ambiguous. The V end was cut by 9 bases, the J end by 1 base, with 15 bases between. The length of the CDR3 is 14 residues. Germline V lookup: CDR1 LNHDA, CDR2 SQIVND (reference sequence). CDR3 region: CASRLSLPNTEAFF. The CDR3 DNA reads TGTGCCAGCAGGTTATCCTTACCGAACACTGAAGCTTTCTTT.

This clonotype was found a few times. The V and J genes are TRBV15 and TRBJ2-5; 16 positions agree with TRBD2. The V gene's germline CDR1 is LNHNV and CDR2 YYDKDF (reference sequence). The CDR3 is 18 amino acids. V shed 0 bases, J shed 4 bases, and the junction held 5 bases outside the gene matches. As DNA, the CDR3 is TGTGCCACCAGCAGAGATCCGGGACTAGCGGGGGGGCGAGAGACCCAGTACTTC. This gives the protein CATSRDPGLAGGRETQYF.

There are many counts of this clonotype. The gene calls are TRBV12-3 or TRBV12-4 and TRBJ2-7; D remains ambiguous. This CDR3 has 12 residues. V lost 8 bases, J lost 6 bases, and 14 bases lay in between. CDR3 nucleotides: TGTGCCAGCTCTTTGGTCGGTTTCGAGCAGTACTTC. Translated: CASSLVGFEQYF.

This clonotype has at least ten counts. V is TRBV28 and J is TRBJ2-1; no reliable D call. V dropped 2 bases and J dropped 6 bases, with 5 bases sitting between them. There are 12 residues in the CDR3. Germline V lookup: CDR1 MDHEN, CDR2 SYDVKM. The CDR3 DNA is TGTGCCAGCAGTTTAGCGACCAATGAGCAGTTCTTC. Amino acid sequence: CASSLATNEQFF.

This clonotype appeared a few times. J is TRBJ1-2 and V is TRBV29-1; D unresolved. This CDR3 has 12 residues. CDR1 is SQVTM and CDR2 is ANQGSEA in the germline V gene. V lost 7 bases and J 6 bases, leaving 15 bases between the germline ends. Here the CDR3 DNA reads TGCAGCGCCAAAGGTAGTCCGGATGGCTACACCTTC. This translates into CSAKGSPDGYTF.

This clonotype came up many times. The chain couples TRBV14 to TRBJ2-1, with 7 bases fitting TRBD2. The CDR3 spans 17 residues. CDR1 is SGHDN and CDR2 is FVKESK in the germline V gene. The V gene end was trimmed by 0 bases and the J gene end by 3 bases; junction bases not matched to a gene: 8. This CDR3 reads CASSQDGEGPNYNEQFF. In nucleotides, the CDR3 is TGTGCCAGCAGCCAAGATGGGGAGGGGCCCAACTACAATGAGCAGTTCTTC.

In its sample, this clonotype was seen a few times. V usage is TRBV27 and J usage is TRBJ2-3; 9 bases are a match to TRBD2. This CDR3 contains 16 residues. J lost 6 bases, V lost 6 bases, and 13 bases had no gene match. Germline CDR1 is MNHEY and CDR2 is SMNVEV (reference sequence). CDR3 nucleotide sequence: TGTGCCAGCAGCCCATCGTTACTAGCGGGCGGGGATACGCAGTATTTT. As protein: CASSPSLLAGGDTQYF.

The sample holds a few counts of this clonotype. The chain combines TRBV20-1 with TRBJ1-5; D is unclear. This CDR3 is 14 amino acids long. Trimming left V 4 bases short and J 0 bases short, with 10 bases between. Looked up from germline, CDR1 is DFQATT and CDR2 is SNEGSKA (reference sequence). CDR3 bases: TGCAGTGCTATGTCGGAAATTAGCAATCAGCCCCAGCATTTT. Residues: CSAMSEISNQPQHF.

In its sample, this clonotype was seen many times. V gene TRBV12-3 or TRBV12-4 combines with J gene TRBJ1-5; 7 nucleotides agree with TRBD1. The ends lost 4 bases at V and 1 base at J; junction bases unmatched: 4. The CDR3 runs to 15 residues. CDR3 region: CASSWTGPSNQPQHF. CDR3 bases: TGTGCCAGCAGTTGGACAGGTCCGAGCAATCAGCCCCAGCATTTT.

This clonotype came up many times. The rearrangement links TRBV27 to TRBJ1-1, with D perhaps matching TRBD1 (5 bases). Germline V gene data show CDR1 as MNHEY and CDR2 as SMNVEV (reference sequence). This CDR3 comprises 12 residues. V dropped 6 bases and J dropped 1 base, with 6 bases sitting between them. CDR3 in DNA: TGTGCCAGCAGGACAGCGAACACTGAAGCTTTCTTT. Translating gives CASRTANTEAFF.